This note documents a single T cell receptor beta chain sequence. The data were taken from a study of blood T cell repertoires in COVID-19. Study in general: T cells, B-cell-depleted T cells, or PBMCs supplied cDNA or gDNA.

How the authors handled the data: Cell counts per sample came from amplifying reference gene primers. The data were produced by immunoSEQ multiplex PCR, yet TCRdb's version contains in-frame clones alone and is incomplete. The V and J calls and the clone size are those of that table, but D and trimming were determined from the DNA. Seen here are 100,000 to 150,000 clones, roughly 90% observed once, and the top ten hold approximately 8%. Specimen: peripheral blood. This TCR was recovered from a man between 45 and 60 years old with acute or convalescent COVID-19.

The CDR3 is CASKWGLNTGELFF. In nucleotides, the CDR3 is TGTGCCAGCAAATGGGGACTCAACACCGGGGAGCTGTTTTTT. This chain uses TRBV6-5 with TRBJ2-2; weak D call: TRBD2 (6 bases). Germline V gene lookup returns CDR1 MNHEY and CDR2 SVGAGI. There are 14 residues in the CDR3. V lost 7 bases and J lost 2, with 11 bases in between.